What follows are 14 T cell receptor beta chains derived from one specimen sequenced in a study of T cell changes during pregnancy in multiple sclerosis. Sequencing was performed with immunoSEQ multiplex PCR; in TCRdb, only in-frame clones are kept and a portion is missing. The sample lists about 59,000 clones; roughly 93% were seen once. Sequences were derived from CD8+ T cells from peripheral blood mononuclear cells, sampled in the third trimester of pregnancy. Receptors were obtained from a female donor with multiple sclerosis, enrolled in a pregnancy study.

The V and J genes are TRBV6-5 and TRBJ2-2; 8 nucleotides agree with TRBD2. V lost 3 bases and J lost 14; bases outside the gene matches: 11. CDR3 size: 14 residues. Per germline, CDR1 MNHEY and CDR2 SVGAGI. The CDR3 DNA is TGTGCCAGCAGTTATTCCTCGGGGGGGGCAGTACTGTTTTTT. This gives the protein CASSYSSGGAVLFF.

V and J are TRBV10-3 and TRBJ2-1; a possible D gene is TRBD2 (6 bases). From germline, CDR1 is ENHRY and CDR2 SYGVKD. Trimming left V 1 base short and J 7 bases short, with 14 bases between. CDR3 length equals 15 residues. Here the CDR3 DNA reads TGTGCCATCAGTGAGTACGGGGGAGTAGGAAATGAGCAGTTCTTC. It translates to CAISEYGGVGNEQFF.

The gene calls are TRBV4-1 and TRBJ2-7; no definite D call. Per the germline V gene, CDR1 is MGHRA and CDR2 is YSYEKL. V was clipped by 4 bases and J by 4 bases, with 17 bases between them. This CDR3 region has 15 residues. CDR3 loop: CASSPPMGSLYEQYF. The DNA for the CDR3 is TGCGCCAGCAGCCCGCCCATGGGTAGCTTGTACGAGCAGTACTTC.

V usage is TRBV6-5 and J usage is TRBJ2-7, with 7 bases aligning to TRBD1. The V and J ends lost 6 bases and 0 bases, in that order; junction bases with no gene match: 5. CDR3 length: 14 amino acids. Germline lookup yields CDR1 MNHEY and CDR2 SVGAGI. The CDR3 protein is CASSRTGYSYEQYF. Written as DNA, the CDR3 is TGTGCCAGCAGCCGGACAGGCTACTCCTACGAGCAGTACTTC.

The chain recombines TRBV13 with TRBJ2-1; 12 bases are a match to TRBD2. The CDR3 consists of 16 residues. CDR1 is PRHDT, CDR2 FYEKMQ, per germline (reference sequence). The junction had 7 bases not matched to a gene; V was cut back by 5 bases and J by 5 bases. Written as DNA, the CDR3 is TGTGCCAGCAGCGCATGGACTAGCGGGGATCACAATGAGCAGTTCTTC. Its translation: CASSAWTSGDHNEQFF. The entire variable domain, with the rest obtained from reference TRBV13 and TRBJ2-1, is as follows: AAGVIQSPRHLIKEKRETATLKCYPIPRHDTVYWYQQGPGQDPQFLISFYEKMQSDKGSIPDRFSAQQFSDYHSELNMSSLELGDSALYFCASSAWTSGDHNEQFFGPGTRLTVL.

This chain uses TRBV14 with TRBJ2-7; tentatively, D is TRBD2 (6 bases). CDR1 and CDR2 from the germline V gene are SGHDN and FVKESK. Trimming pared 4 bases from V and 2 bases from J, leaving 12 bases between. The CDR3 sequence is 14 residues long. In nucleotides, the CDR3 is TGTGCCAGCAGCCCCCCGGGAGCTACCTACGAGCAGTACTTC. Protein: CASSPPGATYEQYF.

The chain is built from TRBV28 and TRBJ2-1; 8 nucleotides align to TRBD1. CDR1 and CDR2 (germline): MDHEN, SYDVKM. The junction had 9 bases not matched to a gene; V was cut back by 4 bases and J by 1 base. CDR3 length: 17 amino acids. CDR3: CASSCRRDRYSYNEQFF. The CDR3 DNA reads TGTGCCAGCAGTTGCCGAAGGGACAGGTATTCCTACAATGAGCAGTTCTTC.

V is TRBV6-5 and J is TRBJ1-1; a weak D match, TRBD1 (6 bases). The germline CDR1 and CDR2 sequences are MNHEY and SVGAGI. The CDR3 contains 12 residues. Trimming shortened V by 1 base and J by 11 bases, and 11 bases separated the two germline ends. CDR3 sequence (DNA): TGTGCCAGCAGTTACTTTGGGGGCTTGGCTTTCTTT. Translating it yields CASSYFGGLAFF.

The genes are TRBV7-9 and TRBJ2-7; a possible D gene is TRBD2 (6 bases). The germline CDR1 and CDR2 sequences are SEHNR and FQNEAQ (reference sequence). Trimming took off 5 bases at V and 0 bases at J, with 17 bases between the two ends. The CDR3 sequence is 16 residues long. The chain's CDR3 is CASSPRGSGISYEQYF. The CDR3 region has the DNA TGTGCCAGCAGCCCCCGAGGTAGCGGAATCTCCTACGAGCAGTACTTC.

This clone was detected once. The chain joins TRBV2 to TRBJ2-7; 9 bases line up with TRBD2. The germline V gene encodes CDR1 SNHLY and CDR2 FYNNEI. V dropped 4 bases and J dropped 3; count of bases not matched to a gene: 10. CDR3 length: 16 amino acids. This chain's CDR3 is CASSASSGKNYYEQYF. Here the CDR3 DNA reads TGTGCCAGCAGTGCCTCTAGCGGGAAGAACTACTACGAGCAGTACTTC.

The V call is TRBV28, the J call TRBJ2-7; TRBD2 matches 10 bases. Germline V gene lookup returns CDR1 MDHEN and CDR2 SYDVKM. V shed 8 bases, J shed 4 bases, and the junction held 5 bases outside the gene matches. This CDR3 region has 13 residues. CDR3: CASSSGSFYEQYF. The CDR3 region has the DNA TGTGCCAGCTCTAGCGGGAGCTTTTACGAGCAGTACTTC.

This clone came up a few times. V gene TRBV28 combines with J gene TRBJ1-1, with D possibly matching TRBD1 (6 bases). Germline V CDR1 and CDR2: MDHEN, SYDVKM. The CDR3 has 15 amino acids. V was cut by 4 bases and J by 8 bases, with 20 bases left in between. The CDR3 sequence: CASSSPTQTGREAFF. In DNA form, the CDR3 reads TGTGCCAGCAGTTCTCCTACCCAGACAGGTAGAGAAGCTTTCTTT.

This chain joins TRBV4-3 and TRBJ2-6; perhaps TRBD2 as D (5 bases). The CDR3 length is 15 residues. Trimming pared 0 bases from V and 7 bases from J, leaving 10 bases between. Germline V lookup: CDR1 LGHNA, CDR2 YSLEER. The chain's CDR3 is CASSQDPGEANVLTF. The CDR3 coding sequence is TGCGCCAGCAGCCAAGATCCCGGGGAAGCCAACGTCCTGACTTTC.

V and J are TRBV6-5 and TRBJ2-5; tentatively, D is TRBD1 (6 bases). The CDR3 extends over 15 amino acids. The germline gives CDR1 MNHEY, CDR2 SVGAGI. V was trimmed by 0 bases and J by 5 bases, leaving 13 bases between them. The CDR3 reads CASSYSHRAEETQYF. The CDR3 DNA sequence: TGTGCCAGCAGTTACTCGCACAGGGCGGAGGAGACCCAGTACTTC.